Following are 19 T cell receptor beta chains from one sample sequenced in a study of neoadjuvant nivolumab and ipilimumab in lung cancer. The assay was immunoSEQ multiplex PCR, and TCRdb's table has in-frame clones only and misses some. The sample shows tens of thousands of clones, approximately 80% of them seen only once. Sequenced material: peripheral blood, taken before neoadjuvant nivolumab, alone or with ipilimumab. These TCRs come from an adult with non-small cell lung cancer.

The chain's CDR3 is CASSQLVGGNTIYF. CDR3 coding DNA: TGCGCCAGCAGCCAATTAGTGGGAGGAAACACCATATATTTT. The J gene is TRBJ1-3, the V gene TRBV4-1; D uncertain. V gave up 2 bases and J gave up 4 bases, with 9 bases separating them. The CDR3 has 14 residues. Per germline, CDR1 MGHRA and CDR2 YSYEKL.

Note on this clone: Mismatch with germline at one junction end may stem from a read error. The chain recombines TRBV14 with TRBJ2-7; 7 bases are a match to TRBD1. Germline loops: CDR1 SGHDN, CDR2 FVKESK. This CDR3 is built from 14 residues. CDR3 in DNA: TGTGCCAGCAGACAAGGGGGCAGGGCCTACGAGCAGTACTTC. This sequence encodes CASRQGGRAYEQYF.

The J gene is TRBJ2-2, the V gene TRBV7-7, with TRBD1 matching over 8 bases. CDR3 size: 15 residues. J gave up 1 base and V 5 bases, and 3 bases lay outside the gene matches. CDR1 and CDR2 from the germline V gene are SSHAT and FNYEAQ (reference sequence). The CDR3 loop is CASSQDRVNTGELFF. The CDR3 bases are TGTGCCAGCAGCCAGGACAGGGTGAACACCGGGGAGCTGTTTTTT.

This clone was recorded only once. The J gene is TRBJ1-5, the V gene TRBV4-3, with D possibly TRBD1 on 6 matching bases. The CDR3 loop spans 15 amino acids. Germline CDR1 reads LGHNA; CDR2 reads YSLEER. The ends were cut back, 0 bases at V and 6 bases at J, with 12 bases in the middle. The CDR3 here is CASSQELQGGQPQHF. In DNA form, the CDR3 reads TGCGCCAGCAGCCAAGAGTTACAGGGTGGTCAGCCCCAGCATTTT.

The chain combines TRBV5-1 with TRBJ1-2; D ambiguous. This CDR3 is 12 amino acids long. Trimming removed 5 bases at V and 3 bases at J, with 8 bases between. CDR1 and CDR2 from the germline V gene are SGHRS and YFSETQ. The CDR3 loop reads CASRTSDYGYTF. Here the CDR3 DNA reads TGCGCCAGCAGGACTTCAGACTATGGCTACACCTTC.

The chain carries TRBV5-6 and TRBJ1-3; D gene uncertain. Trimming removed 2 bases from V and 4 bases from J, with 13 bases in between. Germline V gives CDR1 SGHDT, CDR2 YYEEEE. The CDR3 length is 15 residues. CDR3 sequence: CASSFAVPEGNTIYF. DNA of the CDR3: TGTGCCAGCAGCTTTGCGGTCCCGGAGGGAAACACCATATATTTT.

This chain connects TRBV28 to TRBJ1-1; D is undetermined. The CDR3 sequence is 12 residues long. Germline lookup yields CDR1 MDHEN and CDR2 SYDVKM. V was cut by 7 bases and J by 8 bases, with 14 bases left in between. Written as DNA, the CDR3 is TGTGCCAGCACTTCTTCGACTAGAGAAGCTTTCTTT. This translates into CASTSSTREAFF.

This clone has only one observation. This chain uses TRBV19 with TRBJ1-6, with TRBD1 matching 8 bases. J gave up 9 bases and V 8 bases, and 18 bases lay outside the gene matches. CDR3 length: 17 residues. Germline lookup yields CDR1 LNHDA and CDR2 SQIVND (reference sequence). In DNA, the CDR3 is TGTGCCAGTGGCTATTCCTCGACAGGGGTCCTAGGTTCACCCCTCCACTTT. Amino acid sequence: CASGYSSTGVLGSPLHF.

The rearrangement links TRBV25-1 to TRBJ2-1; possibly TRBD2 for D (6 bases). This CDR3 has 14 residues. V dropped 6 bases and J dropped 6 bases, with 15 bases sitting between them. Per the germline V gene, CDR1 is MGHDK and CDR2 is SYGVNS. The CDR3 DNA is TGTGCCAGCAGGGGACTTCACATAGTCAATGAGCAGTTCTTC. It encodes CASRGLHIVNEQFF.

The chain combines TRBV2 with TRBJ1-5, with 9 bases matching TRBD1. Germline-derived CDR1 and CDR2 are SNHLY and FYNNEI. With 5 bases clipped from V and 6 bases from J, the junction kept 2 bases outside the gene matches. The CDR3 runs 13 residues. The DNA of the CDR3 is TGTGCCAGCAGTTTGGACAGGGGTCAGCCCCAGCATTTT. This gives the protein CASSLDRGQPQHF.

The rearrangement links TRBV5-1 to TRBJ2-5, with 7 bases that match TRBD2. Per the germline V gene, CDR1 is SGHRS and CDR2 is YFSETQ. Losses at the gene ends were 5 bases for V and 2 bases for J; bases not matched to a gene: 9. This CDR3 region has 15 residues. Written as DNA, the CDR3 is TGCGCCAGCAGTCGTGCGGGGGATTGGCAAGAGACCCAGTACTTC. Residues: CASSRAGDWQETQYF.

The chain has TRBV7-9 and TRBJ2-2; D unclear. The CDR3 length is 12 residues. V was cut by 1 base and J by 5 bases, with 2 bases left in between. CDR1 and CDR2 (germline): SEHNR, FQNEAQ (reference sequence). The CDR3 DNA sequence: TGTGCCAGCAGCTTAGTGACCGGGGAGCTGTTTTTT. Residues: CASSLVTGELFF.

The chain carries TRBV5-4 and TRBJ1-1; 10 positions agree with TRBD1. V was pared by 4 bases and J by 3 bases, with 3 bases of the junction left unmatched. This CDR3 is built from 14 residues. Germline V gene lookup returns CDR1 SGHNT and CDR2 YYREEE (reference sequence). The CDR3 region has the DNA TGTGCCAGCAGCACTGGACAGGGGGACACTGAAGCTTTCTTT. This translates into CASSTGQGDTEAFF.

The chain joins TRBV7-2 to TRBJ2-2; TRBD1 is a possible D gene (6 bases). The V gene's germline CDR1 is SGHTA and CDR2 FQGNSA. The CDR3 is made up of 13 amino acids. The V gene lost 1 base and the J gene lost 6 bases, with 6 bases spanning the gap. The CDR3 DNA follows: TGTGCCAGCAGCTTAGACAGGGCCGGGGAGCTGTTTTTT. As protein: CASSLDRAGELFF. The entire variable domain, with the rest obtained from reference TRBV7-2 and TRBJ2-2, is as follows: GAGVSQSPSNKVTEKGKDVELRCDPISGHTALYWYRQSLGQGLEFLIYFQGNSAPDKSGLPSDRFSAERTGGSVSTLTIQRTQQEDSAVYLCASSLDRAGELFFGEGSRLTVL.

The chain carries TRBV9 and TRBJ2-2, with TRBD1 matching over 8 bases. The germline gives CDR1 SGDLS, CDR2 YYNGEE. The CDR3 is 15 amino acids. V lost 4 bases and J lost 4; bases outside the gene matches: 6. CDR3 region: CASSPGQGSTGELFF. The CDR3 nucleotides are TGTGCCAGCAGCCCCGGACAGGGAAGCACCGGGGAGCTGTTTTTT. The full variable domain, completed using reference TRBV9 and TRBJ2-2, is DSGVTQTPKHLITATGQRVTLRCSPRSGDLSVYWYQQSLDQGLQFLIQYYNGEERAKGNILERFSAQQFPDLHSELNLSSLELGDSALYFCASSPGQGSTGELFFGEGSRLTVL.

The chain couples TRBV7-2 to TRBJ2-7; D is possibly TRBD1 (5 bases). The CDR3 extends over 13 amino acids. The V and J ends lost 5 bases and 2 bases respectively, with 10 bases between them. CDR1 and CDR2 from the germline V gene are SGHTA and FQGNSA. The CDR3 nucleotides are TGTGCCAGCAGCACTAAGACAGCCTACGAGCAGTACTTC. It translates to CASSTKTAYEQYF.

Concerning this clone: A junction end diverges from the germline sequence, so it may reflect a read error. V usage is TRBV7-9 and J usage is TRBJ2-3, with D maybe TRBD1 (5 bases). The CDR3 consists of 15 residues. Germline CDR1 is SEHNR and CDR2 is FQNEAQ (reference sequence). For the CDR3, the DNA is TGCCTAAACGGCGAAATTGACAGCGCCACAGATACGCAGTATTTT. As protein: CLNGEIDSATDTQYF. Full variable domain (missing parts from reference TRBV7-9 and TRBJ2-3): DTGVSQNPRHKITKRGQNVTFRCDPISEHNRLYWYRQTLGQGPEFLTYFQNEAQLEKSRLLSDRFSAERPKGSFSTLEIQRTEQGDSAMYLCLNGEIDSATDTQYFGPGTRLTVL.

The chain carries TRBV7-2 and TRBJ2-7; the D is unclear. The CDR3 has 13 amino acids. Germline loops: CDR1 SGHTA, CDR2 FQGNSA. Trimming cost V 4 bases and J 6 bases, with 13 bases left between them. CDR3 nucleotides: TGTGCCAGCAGCTACCCCCGACCTGTCGAGCAGTACTTC. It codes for CASSYPRPVEQYF.

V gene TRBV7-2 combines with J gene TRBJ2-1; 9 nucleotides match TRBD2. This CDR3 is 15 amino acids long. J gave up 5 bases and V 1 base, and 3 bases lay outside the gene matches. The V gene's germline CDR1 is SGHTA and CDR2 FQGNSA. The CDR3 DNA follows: TGTGCCAGCAGCTTAGTTCTAGCGGGGAACAATGAGCAGTTCTTC. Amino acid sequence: CASSLVLAGNNEQFF.